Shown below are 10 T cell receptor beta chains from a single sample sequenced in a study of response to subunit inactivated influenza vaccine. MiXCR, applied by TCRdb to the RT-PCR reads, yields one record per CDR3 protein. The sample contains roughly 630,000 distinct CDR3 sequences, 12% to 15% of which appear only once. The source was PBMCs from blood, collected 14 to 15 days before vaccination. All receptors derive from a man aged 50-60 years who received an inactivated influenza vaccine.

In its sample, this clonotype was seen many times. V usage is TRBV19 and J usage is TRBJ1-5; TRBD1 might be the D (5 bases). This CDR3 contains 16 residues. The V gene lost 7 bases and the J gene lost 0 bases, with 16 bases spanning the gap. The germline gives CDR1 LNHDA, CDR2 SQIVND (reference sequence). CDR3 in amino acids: CASTSGEGNSNQPQHF. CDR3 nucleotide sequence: TGTGCCAGTACCTCTGGTGAGGGGAATAGCAATCAGCCCCAGCATTTT.

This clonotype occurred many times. The CDR3 loop reads CASSSGLDNEQFF. The CDR3 DNA reads as TGTGCCAGCAGTTCGGGACTCGATAATGAGCAGTTCTTC. This chain links TRBV6-5 with TRBJ2-1; D is possibly TRBD2 (6 bases). This CDR3 has 13 amino acids. Looked up from germline, CDR1 is MNHEY and CDR2 is SVGAGI. V was trimmed by 4 bases and J by 7 bases, leaving 11 bases between them.

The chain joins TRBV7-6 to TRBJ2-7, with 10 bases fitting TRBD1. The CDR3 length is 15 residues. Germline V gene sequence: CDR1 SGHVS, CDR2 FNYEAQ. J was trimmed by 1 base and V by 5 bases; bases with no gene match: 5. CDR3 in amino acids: CASSPWTGGSYEQYF. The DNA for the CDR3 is TGTGCCAGCAGCCCGTGGACAGGGGGTTCCTACGAGCAGTACTTC.

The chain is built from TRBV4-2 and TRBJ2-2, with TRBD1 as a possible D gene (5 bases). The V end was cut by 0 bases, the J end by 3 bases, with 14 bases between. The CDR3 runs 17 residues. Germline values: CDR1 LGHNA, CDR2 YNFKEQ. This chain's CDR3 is CASSQDRNKGYTGELFF. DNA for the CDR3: TGTGCCAGCAGCCAAGACAGGAACAAGGGGTACACCGGGGAGCTGTTTTTT.

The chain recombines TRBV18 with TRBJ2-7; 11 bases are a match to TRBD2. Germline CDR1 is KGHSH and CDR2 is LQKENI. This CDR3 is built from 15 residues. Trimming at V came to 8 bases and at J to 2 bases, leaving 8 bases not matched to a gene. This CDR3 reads CASLRLAGSPYEQYF. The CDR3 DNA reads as TGTGCCAGCCTGAGACTAGCGGGAAGCCCCTACGAGCAGTACTTC.

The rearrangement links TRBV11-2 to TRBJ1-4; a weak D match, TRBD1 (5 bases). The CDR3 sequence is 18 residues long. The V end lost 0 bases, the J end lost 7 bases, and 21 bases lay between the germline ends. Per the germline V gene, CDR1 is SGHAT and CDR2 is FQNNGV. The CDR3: CASSLDQVPGWYSEKLFF. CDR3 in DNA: TGTGCCAGCAGCTTAGATCAGGTCCCAGGGTGGTACTCTGAAAAACTGTTTTTT.

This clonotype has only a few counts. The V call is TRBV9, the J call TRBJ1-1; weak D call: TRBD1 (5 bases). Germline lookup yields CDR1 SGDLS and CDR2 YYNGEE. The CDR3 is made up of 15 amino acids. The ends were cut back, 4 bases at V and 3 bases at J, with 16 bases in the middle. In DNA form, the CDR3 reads TGTGCCAGCAGCTTTCAAGGGGAAGTTGACACTGAAGCTTTCTTT. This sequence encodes CASSFQGEVDTEAFF.

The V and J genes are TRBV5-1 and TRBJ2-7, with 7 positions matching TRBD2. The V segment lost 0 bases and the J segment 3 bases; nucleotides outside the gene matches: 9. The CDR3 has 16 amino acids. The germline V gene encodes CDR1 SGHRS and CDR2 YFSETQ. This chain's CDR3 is CASSLAGTSVNYEQYF. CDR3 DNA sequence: TGCGCCAGCAGCTTGGCCGGTACTAGCGTAAACTACGAGCAGTACTTC.

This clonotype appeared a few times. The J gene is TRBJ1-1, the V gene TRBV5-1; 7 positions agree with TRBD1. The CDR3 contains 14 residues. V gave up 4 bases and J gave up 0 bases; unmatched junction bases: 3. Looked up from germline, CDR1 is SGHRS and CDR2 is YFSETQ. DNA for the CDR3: TGCGCCAGCAGCGACAGGGACATGAACACTGAAGCTTTCTTT. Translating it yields CASSDRDMNTEAFF.

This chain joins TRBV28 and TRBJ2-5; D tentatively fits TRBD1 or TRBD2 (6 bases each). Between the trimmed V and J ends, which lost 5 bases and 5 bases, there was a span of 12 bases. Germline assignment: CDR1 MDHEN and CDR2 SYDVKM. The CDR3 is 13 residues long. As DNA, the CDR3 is TGTGCCAGCAGTGGTTGGGGGGCCGAGACCCAGTACTTC. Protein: CASSGWGAETQYF.